Each of the 17 T cell receptor beta chains below was sequenced from the same sample in a study of glioma-infiltrating T cells after dendritic cell vaccination. This table comes from immunoSEQ multiplex PCR, and its TCRdb copy is limited to in-frame clones, with some not included. Seen here are 40,000 to 60,000 clones, 65% to 90% observed once, and the top ten hold around 10%. The sample in question was blood, obtained before dendritic cell vaccination. The origin of the receptors is a human donor with glioblastoma.

V and J are TRBV6-8 and TRBJ1-1; D remains unclear. V was cut by 5 bases and J by 4 bases, with 26 bases left in between. Germline V CDR1 and CDR2: MNHGY, SAAAGT. This CDR3 spans 18 amino acids. The CDR3 reads CASSPIPFDSREGTEAFF. The CDR3 DNA reads TGTGCCAGCAGTCCCATACCATTCGACTCCCGGGAGGGCACTGAAGCTTTCTTT.

This chain uses TRBV6-1 with TRBJ2-7; D is unclear. The CDR3 loop spans 12 amino acids. Germline V gene lookup returns CDR1 MNHNS and CDR2 SASEGT. Trimming shortened V by 3 bases and J by 3 bases, and 6 bases separated the two germline ends. The CDR3: CASSERFYEQYF. The CDR3 bases are TGTGCCAGCAGTGAGAGATTCTACGAGCAGTACTTC.

The chain has TRBV5-1 and TRBJ2-7; 11 nucleotides align to TRBD1. The ends lost 1 base at V and 4 bases at J; junction bases unmatched: 7. Germline V gene data show CDR1 as SGHRS and CDR2 as YFSETQ. There are 16 residues in the CDR3. CDR3 amino acids: CASSLSPGQGAYEQYF. CDR3 DNA sequence: TGCGCCAGCAGCTTGAGCCCCGGACAGGGGGCTTACGAGCAGTACTTC.

The chain carries TRBV7-2 and TRBJ1-2; D not certain. This CDR3 spans 14 amino acids. Trimming left V 2 bases short and J 2 bases short, with 9 bases between. Germline values: CDR1 SGHTA, CDR2 FQGNSA. CDR3 DNA sequence: TGTGCCAGCAGCTTAAATGCGGGAAACTATGGCTACACCTTC. It translates to CASSLNAGNYGYTF.

The genes are TRBV6-5 and TRBJ1-2, with 7 bases that match TRBD1. The CDR3 has 13 residues. After removal of 6 bases from V and 4 bases from J, the junction contained 5 bases not matched to a gene. Germline CDR1 MNHEY, CDR2 SVGAGI. The CDR3 sequence: CASSETGSYGYTF. CDR3 sequence (DNA): TGTGCCAGCAGCGAGACAGGGTCCTATGGCTACACCTTC.

The CDR3 DNA is TGTGCCAGCAGTGAAGGCCAGGGGGCGATCCACGAGCAGTACTTC. Translated: CASSEGQGAIHEQYF. The V call is TRBV2, the J call TRBJ2-5; 8 bases align to TRBD1. The DNA end is more similar to TRBJ2-7, so the J call may be wrong. The CDR3 spans 15 residues. Germline assignment: CDR1 SNHLY and CDR2 FYNNEI.

V gene TRBV5-8 combines with J gene TRBJ2-7; perhaps TRBD1 as D (6 bases). Germline CDR1 SGHTS, CDR2 YDEGEE. V was cut by 3 bases and J by 4 bases, with 11 bases left in between. The CDR3 length is 13 residues. CDR3 residues: CASSSGAEYEQYF. The CDR3 region has the DNA TGTGCCAGCAGCTCAGGGGCAGAGTACGAGCAGTACTTC. The full variable domain, with the rest looked up from reference TRBV5-8 and TRBJ2-7, is EAGVTQSPTHLIKTRGQQATLRCSPISGHTSVYWYQQALGLGLQFLLWYDEGEERNRGNFPPRFSGRQFPNYSSELNVNALELEDSALYLCASSSGAEYEQYFGPGTRLTVT.

This chain links TRBV25-1 with TRBJ1-2, with TRBD1 as a possible D gene (6 bases). This CDR3 spans 16 amino acids. The germline V gene encodes CDR1 MGHDK and CDR2 SYGVNS. Trimming shortened V by 4 bases and J by 8 bases, and 23 bases separated the two germline ends. The CDR3 here is CASSANRRQAGGGYTF. Here the CDR3 DNA reads TGTGCCAGCAGTGCTAATCGACGACAGGCCGGGGGGGGCTACACCTTC.

As regards this clone: An end of the junction differs from the germline gene, which may be a read error. The rearrangement joins TRBV30 to TRBJ2-3; TRBD2 aligns across 7 bases. This CDR3 spans 15 amino acids. CDR1 GTSNPN and CDR2 SVGIG come from the germline V gene (reference sequence). CDR3 sequence (DNA): TGTGCCTGGAGTGCGGGGGGAGGGAGCACGGATACGCAGTATTTT. It translates to CAWSAGGGSTDTQYF. Complete variable domain (other parts from reference TRBV30 and TRBJ2-3): SQTIHQWPATLVQPVGSPLSLECTVEGTSNPNLYWYRQAAGRGLQLLFYSVGIGQISSEVPQNLSASRPQDRQFILSSKKLLLSDSGFYLCAWSAGGGSTDTQYFGPGTRLTVL.

The V call is TRBV7-2, the J call TRBJ1-6, with TRBD1 as a possible D gene (5 bases). CDR3 length: 18 residues. Germline lookup yields CDR1 SGHTA and CDR2 FQGNSA. V lost 5 bases, J lost 8 bases, and 25 bases lay in between. The CDR3: CASSNLGGEPLVHSPLHF. CDR3 nucleotide sequence: TGTGCCAGCAGCAACCTGGGAGGGGAGCCATTGGTACATTCACCCCTCCACTTT.

The CDR3 region has the DNA TGTGCCAGCAGCAGGGGACAGGCCGTCACCGGGGAGCTGTTTTTT. It translates to CASSRGQAVTGELFF. The chain is built from TRBV2 and TRBJ2-2, with 8 bases lining up with TRBD1. CDR3 size: 15 residues. Per germline, CDR1 SNHLY and CDR2 FYNNEI. J gave up 4 bases and V 6 bases, and 7 bases lay outside the gene matches.

The rearrangement uses TRBV7-6 and TRBJ2-5; tentative D call: TRBD1 (6 bases). Trimming stripped 4 bases from V and 4 bases from J, with 16 bases between. Germline lookup yields CDR1 SGHVS and CDR2 FNYEAQ. The CDR3 loop spans 15 amino acids. The CDR3 DNA sequence: TGTGCCAGCAGCTGGCAGGGGACGTTACGAGAGACCCAGTACTTC. Protein product: CASSWQGTLRETQYF.

This chain joins TRBV5-6 and TRBJ2-7, with TRBD1 as a possible D gene (7 bases). Germline CDR1 and CDR2: SGHDT and YYEEEE. V was clipped by 5 bases and J by 2 bases, with 17 bases between them. The CDR3 covers 15 residues. The CDR3 sequence is CASRLRGLATYEQYF. The CDR3 DNA sequence: TGTGCCAGCAGACTAAGGGGGCTAGCGACCTACGAGCAGTACTTC. Based on the CDR3 plus reference TRBV5-6 and TRBJ2-7, the full variable domain is DAGVTQSPTHLIKTRGQQVTLRCSPKSGHDTVSWYQQALGQGPQFIFQYYEEEERQRGNFPDRFSGHQFPNYSSELNVNALLLGDSALYLCASRLRGLATYEQYFGPGTRLTVT.

The chain has TRBV2 and TRBJ2-3; the match to TRBD2 covers 8 bases. CDR3 length: 18 amino acids. Germline CDR1 and CDR2: SNHLY and FYNNEI. V was clipped by 5 bases and J by 0 bases; unmatched bases: 13. CDR3 sequence: CASSRTWGVAGSTDTQYF. The CDR3 nucleotides are TGTGCCAGCAGTCGCACTTGGGGTGTAGCGGGGAGCACAGATACGCAGTATTTT.

V is TRBV6-5 and J is TRBJ1-1; D not certain. V dropped 5 bases and J dropped 0 bases, with 10 bases sitting between them. Per germline, CDR1 MNHEY and CDR2 SVGAGI. This CDR3 is 14 amino acids long. In DNA form, the CDR3 reads TGTGCCAGCAGTCCGATTCTACTGAACACTGAAGCTTTCTTT. This gives the protein CASSPILLNTEAFF.

The rearrangement uses TRBV9 and TRBJ2-3; D remains unclear. V lost 0 bases to trimming and J lost 4 bases, with 15 bases between them. The CDR3 spans 16 residues. CDR1 SGDLS and CDR2 YYNGEE come from the germline V gene. The CDR3 bases are TGTGCCAGCAGCGTAGCTGGCAATAACCCCCCAGATACGCAGTATTTT. This gives the protein CASSVAGNNPPDTQYF.

The chain couples TRBV4-1 to TRBJ2-7; no definite D call. V lost 2 bases to trimming and J lost 5 bases, with 13 bases between them. Germline CDR1 MGHRA, CDR2 YSYEKL. The CDR3 sequence is 14 residues long. This chain's CDR3 is CASSQLSLVDEQYF. CDR3 DNA sequence: TGCGCCAGCAGCCAACTAAGCCTAGTTGACGAGCAGTACTTC.